This TCR beta chain derives from a study of beta chain features in type 1 diabetes. Across the study: What patients shared with healthy donors was a similar profile of age, gender and cell yields.

The authors sorted CD4+ naive, central memory, regulatory and stem cell-like memory cells via CD45RO/CCR7/CD25/CD127/CD95/CD27. Looked up from germline, CDR1 is SEHNR and CDR2 is FQNEAQ (reference sequence). The length of the CDR3 is 15 residues. V shed 5 bases and J shed 5 bases, with 18 bases lying between them. Expressed TCRB transcripts were sequenced, since all the RNA that had been isolated was reverse transcribed. Reads from naive, central memory and regulatory T cell samples averaged approximately 3.7 million. Profiled with immunoSEQ multiplex PCR; TCRdb holds only in-frame clones, not every one. The sample includes around 310,000 clones, 11% of them seen just once.

The rearrangement links TRBV7-9 to TRBJ1-1; possibly TRBD1 for D (5 bases). The clonotype comes from a woman aged 30 to 39 in good health. Sequencing was carried out using naive CD4+ T cells from blood. The CDR3 DNA reads TGTGCCAGCAGCCGACCGCAGGGTGTGCGGACTGAAGCTTTCTTT. It specifies CASSRPQGVRTEAFF.